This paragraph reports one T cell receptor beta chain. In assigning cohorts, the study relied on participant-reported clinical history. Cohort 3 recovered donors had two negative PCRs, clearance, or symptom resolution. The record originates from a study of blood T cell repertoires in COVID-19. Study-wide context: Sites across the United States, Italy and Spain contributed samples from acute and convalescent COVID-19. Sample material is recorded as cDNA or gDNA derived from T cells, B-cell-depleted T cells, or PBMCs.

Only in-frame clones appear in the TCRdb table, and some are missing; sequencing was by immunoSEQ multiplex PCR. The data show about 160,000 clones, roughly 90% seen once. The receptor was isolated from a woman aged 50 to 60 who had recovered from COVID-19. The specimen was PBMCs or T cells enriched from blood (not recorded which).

This chain's CDR3 is CASRRDRAAGELFF. The DNA of the CDR3 is TGTGCCAGCAGAAGGGACAGGGCAGCCGGGGAGCTGTTTTTT. The V gene is TRBV3-1 (or the pseudogene TRBV3-2), the J gene TRBJ2-2; 9 bases are a match to TRBD1. CDR1 is LGHDT and CDR2 is YNNKEL in the germline V gene (reference sequence). The length of the CDR3 is 14 residues. V lost 6 bases, J lost 6 bases, and 5 bases stayed unmatched.